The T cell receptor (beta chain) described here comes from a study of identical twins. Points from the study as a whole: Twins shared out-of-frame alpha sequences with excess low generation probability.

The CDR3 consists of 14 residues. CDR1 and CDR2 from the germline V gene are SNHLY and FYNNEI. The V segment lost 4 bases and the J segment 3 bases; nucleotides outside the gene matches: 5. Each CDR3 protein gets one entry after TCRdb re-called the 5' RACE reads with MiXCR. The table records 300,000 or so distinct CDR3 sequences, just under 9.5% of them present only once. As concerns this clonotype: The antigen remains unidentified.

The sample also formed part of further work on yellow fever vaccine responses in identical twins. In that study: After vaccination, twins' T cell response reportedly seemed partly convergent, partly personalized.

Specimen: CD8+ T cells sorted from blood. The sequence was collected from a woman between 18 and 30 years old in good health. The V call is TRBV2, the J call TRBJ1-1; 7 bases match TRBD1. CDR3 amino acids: CASSVGQSYTEAFF. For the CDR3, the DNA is TGTGCCAGCAGTGTGGGACAGTCTTACACTGAAGCTTTCTTT.